The following is a T cell receptor (beta chain) sequence with its context. This entry is derived from a study of OX40 agonist ivuxolimab in advanced cancers. At the level of the study: Patients were treated with ivuxolimab, an agonistic anti-OX40 (CD134) antibody. With a range of roughly 20 to 90, age averaged approximately 64 years, and 70% to 85% were male. Patients achieving partial responses numbered three: one hepatocellular carcinoma case and two cutaneous melanoma cases.

Sequenced by immunoSEQ multiplex PCR; TCRdb stores in-frame clones only, minus some. The sample records over 85,000 clones, about 91% being singletons. Sampling of blood occurred at baseline, cycle 4 day 1, and cycle 7 day 1. CDR1 is SGHDT, CDR2 YYEEEE, per germline. The CDR3 sequence is 15 residues long. The ends were cut back, 0 bases at V and 7 bases at J, with 14 bases in the middle. Specimen: CD4+ or CD8+ T cells sorted from blood, collected in a trial of the OX40 agonist ivuxolimab. This sequence joins TRBV5-6 and TRBJ2-1, with D unresolved. The receptor comes from an adult with an advanced solid tumor such as melanoma, head and neck, liver or kidney cancer. The CDR3 DNA is TGTGCCAGCAGCTTGGGTGGGCTACGGAGAAATGAGCAGTTCTTC. This encodes CASSLGGLRRNEQFF.